The 28 T cell receptor beta chains below come from one sample, sequenced in a study of cytomegalovirus exposure and HLA in healthy donors. Primers for the PCR totalled 60 Vbeta and 13 Jbeta. Assay used: immunoSEQ multiplex PCR; TCRdb lists only in-frame clones, some missing. Seen in this sample are 120,000 to 150,000 clones; the ten most common clones hold roughly 2%. What was sequenced was PBMCs. Source of these receptors: a young woman in good health and CMV-seronegative.

The chain recombines TRBV7-6 with TRBJ1-5; a possible D gene is TRBD1 (6 bases). Looked up from germline, CDR1 is SGHVS and CDR2 is FNYEAQ. Trimming stripped 5 bases from V and 1 base from J, with 12 bases between. CDR3 size: 15 residues. CDR3 in amino acids: CASSRLQGSNQPQHF. The CDR3 DNA reads TGTGCCAGCAGCCGATTACAGGGAAGCAATCAGCCCCAGCATTTT.

The chain joins TRBV7-3 to TRBJ2-7; 7 bases map to TRBD1. Germline CDR1 is SGHTA and CDR2 is FQGTGA. The CDR3 is 14 amino acids. The V gene end was trimmed by 6 bases and the J gene end by 1 base; junction bases not matched to a gene: 6. The CDR3 sequence: CASSPTGASYEQYF. CDR3 sequence (DNA): TGTGCCAGCAGTCCAACAGGGGCTTCCTACGAGCAGTACTTC.

The DNA for the CDR3 is TGTGCCAGCAGCATTACTAGCGGGAGTGGGGAGACCCAGTACTTC. This codes for CASSITSGSGETQYF. The chain employs TRBV11-2 and TRBJ2-5; TRBD2 matches at 11 bases. Germline values: CDR1 SGHAT, CDR2 FQNNGV. V dropped 5 bases and J dropped 5; count of bases not matched to a gene: 7. CDR3 length equals 15 residues.

J is TRBJ2-7 and V is TRBV28, with a tentative D call TRBD2 (7 bases). This CDR3 has 15 residues. With 0 bases removed from V and 5 bases from J, the gap between germline ends came to 14 bases. Germline lookup yields CDR1 MDHEN and CDR2 SYDVKM. The chain's CDR3 is CASSLWQRGADEQYV. In nucleotides, the CDR3 is TGTGCCAGCAGTTTATGGCAACGGGGGGCGGACGAGCAGTACGTC.

This chain links TRBV19 with TRBJ2-2, with a possible D match to TRBD1 (5 bases). CDR1 is LNHDA, CDR2 SQIVND, per germline (reference sequence). This CDR3 has 15 residues. Trimming took 0 bases from V and 4 from J, leaving 9 bases between them. This CDR3 is CASSIEGAGTGELFF. The CDR3 DNA sequence: TGTGCCAGTAGTATAGAAGGGGCCGGCACCGGGGAGCTGTTTTTT.

The chain employs TRBV6-5 and TRBJ2-1, with D perhaps matching TRBD2 (6 bases). CDR3 length equals 14 residues. The ends were cut back, 2 bases at V and 9 bases at J, with 14 bases in the middle. Germline loops: CDR1 MNHEY, CDR2 SVGAGI. The CDR3 sequence is CASSYGGRRGEQFF. CDR3 nucleotide sequence: TGTGCCAGCAGTTACGGAGGGAGAAGAGGTGAGCAGTTCTTC.

This sequence joins TRBV19 and TRBJ1-5; D not resolved. Trimming removed 7 bases from V and 3 bases from J, with 10 bases in between. The V gene's germline CDR1 is LNHDA and CDR2 SQIVND (reference sequence). The CDR3 has 13 residues. The CDR3 DNA reads as TGTGCCAGTACCCTGGACTACAATCAGCCCCAGCATTTT. Translating it yields CASTLDYNQPQHF.

The chain links TRBV6-9 to TRBJ2-7; tentative D call: TRBD2 (5 bases). CDR3 size: 15 residues. The ends were cut back, 6 bases at V and 0 bases at J, with 15 bases in the middle. The germline V gene has CDR1 MNHGY and CDR2 SVAAGI. The CDR3 loop is CASRSFGVSSYEQYV. Here the CDR3 DNA reads TGTGCCAGCAGAAGTTTCGGGGTAAGCTCCTACGAGCAGTACGTC.

The V and J genes are TRBV19 and TRBJ1-5; D call uncertain. Germline V gene lookup returns CDR1 LNHDA and CDR2 SQIVND (reference sequence). The CDR3 length is 14 residues. The V gene lost 3 bases and the J gene lost 5 bases, with 11 bases spanning the gap. The CDR3 loop is CASSMRQEDQPQHF. As DNA, the CDR3 is TGTGCCAGTAGTATGAGGCAGGAGGATCAGCCCCAGCATTTT.

The chain is built from TRBV5-6 and TRBJ2-7, with D maybe TRBD2 (7 bases). CDR3 size: 13 residues. Trimming took off 2 bases at V and 5 bases at J, with 11 bases between the two ends. The germline gives CDR1 SGHDT, CDR2 YYEEEE. The CDR3 DNA reads TGTGCCAGCAGCTTCACAGGGAGGGACGAGCAGTACGTC. Its protein product is CASSFTGRDEQYV.

This rearrangement joins TRBV6-1 to TRBJ1-3; D not resolved. The CDR3 has 15 amino acids. Germline-derived CDR1 and CDR2 are MNHNS and SASEGT. V was pared by 1 base and J by 0 bases, with 7 bases between. The chain's CDR3 is CASSEGIYSGNTIYF. CDR3 DNA: TGTGCCAGCAGTGAAGGTATTTACTCTGGAAACACCATATATTTT.

The genes are TRBV5-1 and TRBJ2-5; 13 nucleotides match TRBD2. The V segment lost 0 bases and the J segment 4 bases; nucleotides outside the gene matches: 0. This CDR3 spans 15 amino acids. Germline lookup yields CDR1 SGHRS and CDR2 YFSETQ. CDR3 in DNA: TGCGCCAGCAGCTTGGGACTAGCGGGAGGAGAGACCCAGTACTTC. Its protein product is CASSLGLAGGETQYF.

The chain has TRBV28 and TRBJ1-4; no firm D call. Germline CDR1 MDHEN, CDR2 SYDVKM. V lost 3 bases and J lost 7, with 3 bases in between. There are 11 residues in the CDR3. The DNA of the CDR3 is TGTGCCAGCAGTTTCCGTGAAAAACTGTTTTTT. The encoded protein is CASSFREKLFF.

The rearrangement joins TRBV7-9 to TRBJ2-1; TRBD1 matches 7 bases. Germline lookup yields CDR1 SEHNR and CDR2 FQNEAQ (reference sequence). The CDR3 is made up of 16 amino acids. The V gene end was trimmed by 0 bases and the J gene end by 5 bases; junction bases not matched to a gene: 7. The CDR3 protein is CASSLARGRFHNEQFF. Written as DNA, the CDR3 is TGTGCCAGCAGCTTAGCAAGGGGGCGCTTCCACAATGAGCAGTTCTTC.

The CDR3 bases are TGCAGCGTGTTACACGGGACAGGGGTCCCTAGATTAGCGGGGGGGAGCACAGATACGCAGTATTTT. This sequence encodes CSVLHGTGVPRLAGGSTDTQYF. The rearrangement joins TRBV29-1 to TRBJ2-3, with D perhaps matching TRBD2 (11 bases). The CDR3 spans 22 residues. V dropped 6 bases and J dropped 0 bases, with 37 bases sitting between them. Germline V gene sequence: CDR1 SQVTM, CDR2 ANQGSEA.

This chain links TRBV6-5 with TRBJ2-7, with 13 bases that match TRBD2. V was pared by 0 bases and J by 9 bases, with 8 bases of the junction left unmatched. Looked up from germline, CDR1 is MNHEY and CDR2 is SVGAGI. CDR3 length equals 16 residues. The CDR3: CASSYSGLAGVNGQYF. CDR3 coding DNA: TGTGCCAGCAGTTACTCCGGACTAGCGGGAGTAAATGGGCAGTACTTC.

The CDR3 nucleotides are TGTGCCTGGAGAAACAGGGGACAAGAGACCCAGTACTTC. It translates to CAWRNRGQETQYF. The chain joins TRBV30 to TRBJ2-5; TRBD1 matches at 7 bases. The CDR3 runs 13 residues. CDR1 is GTSNPN and CDR2 is SVGIG in the germline V gene (reference sequence). The J segment lost 2 bases and the V segment lost 3 bases, leaving 3 bases of the junction unmatched.

V is TRBV13 and J is TRBJ1-1; D is perhaps TRBD1 (6 bases). Germline V gene lookup returns CDR1 PRHDT and CDR2 FYEKMQ (reference sequence). Trimming cost V 4 bases and J 11 bases, with 17 bases left between them. CDR3 size: 13 residues. This chain's CDR3 is CASSSAGDFVAFF. The DNA for the CDR3 is TGTGCCAGCAGCTCCGCAGGGGATTTTGTTGCTTTCTTT. Full variable domain (missing parts from reference TRBV13 and TRBJ1-1): AAGVIQSPRHLIKEKRETATLKCYPIPRHDTVYWYQQGPGQDPQFLISFYEKMQSDKGSIPDRFSAQQFSDYHSELNMSSLELGDSALYFCASSSAGDFVAFFGQGTRLTVV.

The chain joins TRBV15 to TRBJ1-3; perhaps TRBD1 as D (5 bases). Germline CDR1 reads LNHNV; CDR2 reads YYDKDF (reference sequence). V lost 2 bases to trimming and J lost 0 bases, with 11 bases between them. The CDR3 is 16 residues long. The CDR3 DNA reads TGTGCCACCAGCAGAAATCCGGGGGTCTCTGGAAACACCATATATTTT. Its protein is CATSRNPGVSGNTIYF. Variable domain in full (rest from reference TRBV15 and TRBJ1-3): DAMVIQNPRYQVTQFGKPVTLSCSQTLNHNVMYWYQQKSSQAPKLLFHYYDKDFNNEADTPDNFQSRRPNTSFCFLDIRSPGLGDTAMYLCATSRNPGVSGNTIYFGEGSWLTVV.

J is TRBJ1-4 and V is TRBV7-9; 10 nucleotides align to TRBD1. Germline assignment: CDR1 SEHNR and CDR2 FQNEAQ (reference sequence). V was pared by 6 bases and J by 10 bases, with 14 bases of the junction left unmatched. The CDR3 spans 16 residues. The CDR3 DNA is TGTGCCAGCAGATCGACACCGGGACAGGGGACCCCAAAACTGTTTTTT. This translates into CASRSTPGQGTPKLFF.

V usage is TRBV29-1 and J usage is TRBJ2-5, with D possibly matching TRBD2 (6 bases). Germline values: CDR1 SQVTM, CDR2 ANQGSEA. V dropped 3 bases and J dropped 6 bases, with 8 bases sitting between them. The length of the CDR3 is 11 residues. CDR3 sequence (DNA): TGCAGCGTTGATCGGGGGAAGACCCAGTACTTC. As protein: CSVDRGKTQYF.

The chain uses TRBV19 and TRBJ1-2; D gene unclear. Trimming took off 5 bases at V and 2 bases at J, with 9 bases between the two ends. This CDR3 contains 13 residues. Germline lookup yields CDR1 LNHDA and CDR2 SQIVND (reference sequence). In nucleotides, the CDR3 is TGTGCCAGTAGTTCAGATTACAACTATGGCTACACCTTC. This translates into CASSSDYNYGYTF.

CDR3 bases: TGTGCCAGCAGTTTATCTGGCCCGGGGGAGACCCAGTACTTC. Translated, it gives CASSLSGPGETQYF. V usage is TRBV28 and J usage is TRBJ2-5; TRBD2 might be the D (5 bases). Germline V gives CDR1 MDHEN, CDR2 SYDVKM. Trimming shortened V by 1 base and J by 5 bases, and 11 bases separated the two germline ends. The CDR3 has 14 amino acids.

The chain employs TRBV5-1 and TRBJ1-2; tentatively, D is TRBD1 (5 bases). The V end was cut by 0 bases, the J end by 8 bases, with 14 bases between. The germline V gene has CDR1 SGHRS and CDR2 YFSETQ. The CDR3 loop spans 14 amino acids. CDR3 in DNA: TGCGCCAGCAGCTTGGAAGGGGTAAAGTCGGGCTACACCTTC. As protein: CASSLEGVKSGYTF.

The CDR3: CASGLGDIHEQFF. The CDR3 DNA is TGTGCTAGTGGTTTGGGAGACATCCATGAGCAGTTCTTC. V is TRBV12-5 and J is TRBJ2-1; D ambiguous. The CDR3 consists of 13 residues. V dropped 1 base and J dropped 8 bases, with 9 bases sitting between them. Looked up from germline, CDR1 is LGHNT and CDR2 is FRNRAP.

The V and J genes are TRBV5-1 and TRBJ2-7, with 11 nucleotides matching TRBD2. The CDR3 has 17 residues. Germline CDR1 reads SGHRS; CDR2 reads YFSETQ. Trimming at V came to 4 bases and at J to 3 bases, leaving 12 bases not matched to a gene. The DNA for the CDR3 is TGCGCCAGCAGCCCCCGTTCGGGACTAGCGGATCTCTACGAGCAGTACTTC. It encodes CASSPRSGLADLYEQYF.

The V call is TRBV18, the J call TRBJ2-2; TRBD1 matches at 8 bases. V shed 4 bases, J shed 2 bases, and the junction held 3 bases outside the gene matches. The CDR3 is 15 amino acids. Germline lookup yields CDR1 KGHSH and CDR2 LQKENI. CDR3 residues: CASSLDRVNTGELFF. Written as DNA, the CDR3 is TGTGCCAGCTCACTGGACAGGGTAAACACCGGGGAGCTGTTTTTT.

The J gene is TRBJ2-5, the V gene TRBV2, with D possibly TRBD2 on 5 matching bases. This CDR3 has 12 residues. V was clipped by 4 bases and J by 5 bases, with 8 bases between them. The germline CDR1 and CDR2 sequences are SNHLY and FYNNEI. The CDR3 region has the DNA TGTGCCAGCAGTGGGAGGAGGGAGACCCAGTACTTC. Protein product: CASSGRRETQYF.